There are a few counts of the clone carrying this TCR beta chain. A far larger clone is a single base away, which makes a read error likely. The data derive from a study of low-dose radiotherapy and immunotherapy resistance in tumors. Study as a whole: Each fraction given to Cohort 2 every two weeks delivered 1 Gy, and the total reached 13 Gy over 26 weeks. The regimen for patients comprised intravenous nivolumab 240 mg every two weeks plus intravenous ipilimumab 1 mg/kg every six weeks.

Stated time point: before trial treatment. Treatment of the donors consisted of nivolumab and ipilimumab (plus aspirin, low-dose cyclophosphamide and low-dose radiotherapy). Those who qualified had advanced solid tumors (lacking tumor-infiltrating lymphocytes). First-strand cDNA used TRAV- and TRBV-specific primers, covering alpha and beta chains. TCRs were amplified for around 20 PCR cycles with a constant-region primer and V-primer adapter. TCRdb ran MiXCR on the reads and lists one entry per CDR3 protein. The sample has almost 40,000 distinct CDR3 sequences, around a third seen once; the top ten hold 3.5% to 4%. The CDR3 is 15 amino acids. Losses at the gene ends were 2 bases for V and 13 bases for J; bases not matched to a gene: 13. The germline V gene has CDR1 SGHTA and CDR2 FQGTGA.

This clonotype was sampled from a male donor with gallbladder cancer. The source was PBMCs, collected before treatment. This sequence joins TRBV7-3 and TRBJ2-1; 8 positions agree with TRBD1. The CDR3 nucleotides read TGTGCCAGCAGCTTATTTGGACAGGGCGGCGAGACCCAGTTCTTC. It codes for CASSLFGQGGETQFF.